The 17 T cell receptor beta chains listed next were all sequenced from one sample in a study of shared clonotypes between healthy human individuals. Libraries were prepared by immunoSEQ multiplex PCR; TCRdb keeps only in-frame clonotypes and omits some of them. The sample has about 2 million clones, roughly 95% seen once. The sample was naive CD4+ T cells sorted from blood. Subset of the sample: CD45RA+ positively selected. These receptor sequences come from a man between 18 and 35 years old in good health.

V gene TRBV2 combines with J gene TRBJ2-5; 7 nucleotides match TRBD1. CDR1 and CDR2 (germline): SNHLY, FYNNEI. J was trimmed by 4 bases and V by 6 bases; bases with no gene match: 2. The CDR3 totals 12 residues. The CDR3 DNA reads as TGTGCCAGCAGGAGGGACAGAGAGACCCAGTACTTC. Encoded protein: CASRRDRETQYF. Full variable domain (rest looked up from reference TRBV2 and TRBJ2-5): EPEVTQTPSHQVTQMGQEVILRCVPISNHLYFYWYRQILGQKVEFLVSFYNNEISEKSEIFDDQFSVERPDGSNFTLKIRSTKLEDSAMYFCASRRDRETQYFGPGTRLLVL.

The chain couples TRBV10-1 to TRBJ1-1, with D unclear. CDR3 size: 17 residues. Trimming took off 0 bases at V and 4 bases at J, with 18 bases between the two ends. Germline V gene lookup returns CDR1 WNHNN and CDR2 SYGVQD (reference sequence). CDR3: CASSESKGFALSTEAFF. The CDR3, as DNA: TGCGCCAGCAGTGAGTCGAAGGGCTTTGCTCTGAGCACTGAAGCTTTCTTT.

The CDR3 region is CASSLGGSGSYEQYF. In DNA, the CDR3 is TGCGCCAGCAGCTTGGGGGGTAGCGGGAGCTACGAGCAGTACTTC. V usage is TRBV5-1 and J usage is TRBJ2-7; TRBD2 agrees at 9 bases. CDR3 length: 15 amino acids. Germline V gene lookup returns CDR1 SGHRS and CDR2 YFSETQ. V gave up 0 bases and J gave up 3 bases; unmatched junction bases: 4. The variable domain in full, completed from reference TRBV5-1 and TRBJ2-7, reads KAGVTQTPRYLIKTRGQQVTLSCSPISGHRSVSWYQQTPGQGLQFLFEYFSETQRNKGNFPGRFSGRQFSNSRSEMNVSTLELGDSALYLCASSLGGSGSYEQYFGPGTRLTVT.

J is TRBJ2-5 and V is TRBV5-4; 9 bases match TRBD2. In germline, CDR1 is SGHNT, CDR2 YYREEE (reference sequence). The CDR3 is made up of 16 amino acids. V dropped 4 bases and J dropped 2; count of bases not matched to a gene: 9. The CDR3: CASSHAIAGGQETQYF. DNA of the CDR3: TGTGCCAGCAGCCATGCAATTGCGGGAGGGCAAGAGACCCAGTACTTC.

The genes are TRBV5-1 and TRBJ2-7; 12 bases are a match to TRBD2. Germline CDR1 is SGHRS and CDR2 is YFSETQ. Trimming removed 3 bases from V and 5 bases from J; junction bases left unmatched: 3. The CDR3 has 14 residues. In DNA form, the CDR3 reads TGCGCCAGCAGCTCGACTAGCGGGAGCAACGAGCAGTACTTC. Its translation is CASSSTSGSNEQYF.

This CDR3 reads CASSLQGATTNEKLFF. In nucleotides, the CDR3 is TGTGCCAGCTCACTACAGGGAGCCACAACTAATGAAAAACTGTTTTTT. The chain is built from TRBV18 and TRBJ1-4; TRBD1 might be the D (6 bases). Trimming removed 4 bases from V and 0 bases from J, with 12 bases in between. CDR1 is KGHSH and CDR2 is LQKENI in the germline V gene. The CDR3 consists of 16 residues.

The chain carries TRBV7-3 and TRBJ2-1; possibly TRBD1 or TRBD2 for D (6 bases each). Germline V CDR1 and CDR2: SGHTA, FQGTGA. Trimming left V 2 bases short and J 8 bases short, with 13 bases between. CDR3 length equals 14 residues. CDR3 residues: CASSLEPRGHEQFF. In DNA, the CDR3 is TGTGCCAGCAGCTTAGAACCCCGGGGGCATGAGCAGTTCTTC.

Of note for this clone: Other DNA sequences from this sample encode an identical CDR3 as well. The chain joins TRBV5-1 to TRBJ1-4; the match to TRBD1 covers 9 bases. CDR3 size: 14 residues. Looked up from germline, CDR1 is SGHRS and CDR2 is YFSETQ. The V and J ends lost 2 bases and 5 bases, in that order; junction bases with no gene match: 1. CDR3 in DNA: TGCGCCAGCAGCTTTGGACAGGGGAATGAAAAACTGTTTTTT. Its translation is CASSFGQGNEKLFF.

The chain carries TRBV6-6 and TRBJ1-2, with D uncertain. V lost 10 bases to trimming and J lost 0 bases, with 15 bases between them. Germline assignment: CDR1 MNHNY and CDR2 SVGAGI (reference sequence). The length of the CDR3 is 14 residues. This chain's CDR3 is CATSNGQSNYGYTF. The CDR3 DNA is TGTGCCACCTCTAACGGGCAGTCTAACTATGGCTACACCTTC.

For this clone: This sample also contains other DNA sequences that code for the same CDR3. The gene calls are TRBV18 and TRBJ2-3, with D hard to call. The CDR3 extends over 14 amino acids. V was pared by 1 base and J by 2 bases, with 7 bases between. Germline-derived CDR1 and CDR2 are KGHSH and LQKENI. Here the CDR3 DNA reads TGTGCCAGCTCACCACTCGCCTCCACAGATACGCAGTATTTT. It specifies CASSPLASTDTQYF.

This chain connects TRBV5-4 to TRBJ2-2; 8 bases align to TRBD1. Germline CDR1 is SGHNT and CDR2 is YYREEE (reference sequence). This CDR3 is 15 amino acids long. V was clipped by 4 bases and J by 4 bases; unmatched bases: 6. CDR3 protein: CASSLDRVGTGELFF. The CDR3 coding sequence is TGTGCCAGCAGCCTGGACAGGGTGGGCACCGGGGAGCTGTTTTTT.

This rearrangement joins TRBV10-3 to TRBJ2-7, with D tentatively TRBD2 (5 bases). This CDR3 has 13 residues. The V and J ends lost 4 bases and 2 bases respectively, with 9 bases between them. The germline V gene encodes CDR1 ENHRY and CDR2 SYGVKD. For the CDR3, the DNA is TGTGCCATCAGTGCCGGGGAAGCCTACGAGCAGTACTTC. Its translation: CAISAGEAYEQYF.

In its sample, this clone was seen once. DNA of the CDR3: TGTGCCAGCACCCCCGGGGACAGGGGCGGTTCACCCCTCCACTTT. Translation: CASTPGDRGGSPLHF. V and J are TRBV28 and TRBJ1-6; 10 bases are shared with TRBD1. J was trimmed by 9 bases and V by 7 bases; bases with no gene match: 9. The CDR3 contains 15 residues. Germline CDR1 MDHEN, CDR2 SYDVKM.

Note on this clone: Other DNA sequences in the sample encode the same CDR3. The rearrangement uses TRBV7-2 and TRBJ1-6; no clear D. This CDR3 has 13 residues. Germline CDR1 and CDR2: SGHTA and FQGNSA. V lost 1 base and J lost 8, with 6 bases in between. The CDR3 nucleotides read TGTGCCAGCAGCTTAGTTGTGTATTCACCCCTCCACTTT. It encodes CASSLVVYSPLHF.

This sequence joins TRBV6-5 and TRBJ1-2; D call uncertain. CDR1 is MNHEY and CDR2 is SVGAGI in the germline V gene. The CDR3 is made up of 14 amino acids. The V gene lost 8 bases and the J gene lost 2 bases, with 15 bases spanning the gap. The CDR3 sequence: CASRPGGLNYGYTF. The CDR3 DNA reads TGTGCCAGCCGTCCCGGCGGCTTAAACTATGGCTACACCTTC.

V and J are TRBV6-5 and TRBJ2-2; 9 nucleotides agree with TRBD2. The ends lost 8 bases at V and 2 bases at J; junction bases unmatched: 3. Germline V CDR1 and CDR2: MNHEY, SVGAGI. The CDR3 covers 14 residues. The CDR3 here is CASRLAVNTGELFF. CDR3 bases: TGTGCCAGCCGACTAGCGGTTAACACCGGGGAGCTGTTTTTT.

The V and J genes are TRBV6-5 and TRBJ2-2; 7 bases map to TRBD1. The V and J ends lost 2 bases and 14 bases, in that order; junction bases with no gene match: 8. From germline, CDR1 is MNHEY and CDR2 SVGAGI. This CDR3 is built from 13 residues. CDR3 sequence reads: CASSYGGQRRLFF. CDR3 coding DNA: TGTGCCAGCAGTTACGGGGGACAGAGGAGACTGTTTTTT.